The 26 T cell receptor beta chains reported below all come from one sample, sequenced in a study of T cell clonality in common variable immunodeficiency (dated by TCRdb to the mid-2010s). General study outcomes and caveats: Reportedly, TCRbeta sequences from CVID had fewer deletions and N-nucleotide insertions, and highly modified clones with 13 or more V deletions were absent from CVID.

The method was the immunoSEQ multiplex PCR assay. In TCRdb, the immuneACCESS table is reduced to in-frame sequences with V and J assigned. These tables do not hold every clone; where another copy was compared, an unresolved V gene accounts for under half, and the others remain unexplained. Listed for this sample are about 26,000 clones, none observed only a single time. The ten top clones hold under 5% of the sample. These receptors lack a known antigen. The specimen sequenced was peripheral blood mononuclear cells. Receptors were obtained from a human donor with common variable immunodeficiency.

The CDR3 sequence: CASSPRTGTDSPLHF. Incomplete CDR3 DNA: TGTGCCAGCAGCCCACGGACAGGGACGGATTCACCC. The J gene is TRBJ1-6, the V gene TRBV7-6; 8 bases are shared with TRBD1. Read coverage stops 3 residues before the CDR3 terminus; the germline J gene supplies the remainder. V lost 5 bases and J lost 8; bases outside the gene matches: 8. Germline lookup yields CDR1 SGHVS and CDR2 FNYEAQ. This CDR3 is 15 amino acids long. Full variable domain (rest looked up from reference TRBV7-6 and TRBJ1-6): GAGVSQSPRYKVTKRGQDVALRCDPISGHVSLYWYRQALGQGPEFLTYFNYEAQQDKSGLPNDRFSAERPEGSISTLTIQRTEQRDSAMYRCASSPRTGTDSPLHFGNGTRLTVT.

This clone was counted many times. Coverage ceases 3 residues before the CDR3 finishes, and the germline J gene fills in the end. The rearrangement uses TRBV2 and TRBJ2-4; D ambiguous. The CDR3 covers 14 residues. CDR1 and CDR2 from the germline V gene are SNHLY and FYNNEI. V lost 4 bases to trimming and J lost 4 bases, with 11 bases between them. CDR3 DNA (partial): TGTGCCAGCAGTGGTCCGCCAGTTAAAAACATT. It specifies CASSGPPVKNI. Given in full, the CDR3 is CASSGPPVKNIQYF.

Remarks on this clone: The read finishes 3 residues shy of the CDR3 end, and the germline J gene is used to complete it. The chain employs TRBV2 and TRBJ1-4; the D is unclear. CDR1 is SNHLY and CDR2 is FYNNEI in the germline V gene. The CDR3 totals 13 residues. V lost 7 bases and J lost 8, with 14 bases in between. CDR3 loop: CASILLREEKLFF. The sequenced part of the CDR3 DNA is TGTGCCAGCATATTACTCCGAGAAGAAAAA.

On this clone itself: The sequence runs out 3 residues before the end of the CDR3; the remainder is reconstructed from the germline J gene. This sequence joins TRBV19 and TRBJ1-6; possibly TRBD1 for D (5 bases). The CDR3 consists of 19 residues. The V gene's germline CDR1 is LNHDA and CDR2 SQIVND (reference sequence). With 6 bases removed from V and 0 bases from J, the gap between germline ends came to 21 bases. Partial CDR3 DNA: TGTGCCAGTAGGCGAGACAGACGAATCCTTTGCTCCTATAATTCACCC. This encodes CASRRDRRILCSYNSP. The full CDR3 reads CASRRDRRILCSYNSPLHF.

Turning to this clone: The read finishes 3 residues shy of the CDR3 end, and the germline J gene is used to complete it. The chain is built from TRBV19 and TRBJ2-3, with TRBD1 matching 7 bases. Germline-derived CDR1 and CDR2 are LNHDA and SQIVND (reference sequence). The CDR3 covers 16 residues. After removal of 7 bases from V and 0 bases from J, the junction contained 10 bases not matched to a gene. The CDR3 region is CASMDRRSTSTDTQYF. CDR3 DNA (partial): TGTGCCAGTATGGACAGGAGAAGTACTAGCACAGATACG. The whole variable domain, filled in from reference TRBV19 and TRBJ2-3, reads DGGITQSPKYLFRKEGQNVTLSCEQNLNHDAMYWYRQDPGQGLRLIYYSQIVNDFQKGDIAEGYSVSREKKESFPLTVTSAQKNPTAFYLCASMDRRSTSTDTQYFGPGTRLTVL.

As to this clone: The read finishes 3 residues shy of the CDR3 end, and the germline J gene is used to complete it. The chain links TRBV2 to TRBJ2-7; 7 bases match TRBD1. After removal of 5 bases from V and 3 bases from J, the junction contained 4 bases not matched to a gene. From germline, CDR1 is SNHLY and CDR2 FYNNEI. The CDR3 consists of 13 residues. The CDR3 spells CASSFDRDYEQYF. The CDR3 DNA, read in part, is TGTGCCAGCAGTTTCGACAGGGACTACGAG.

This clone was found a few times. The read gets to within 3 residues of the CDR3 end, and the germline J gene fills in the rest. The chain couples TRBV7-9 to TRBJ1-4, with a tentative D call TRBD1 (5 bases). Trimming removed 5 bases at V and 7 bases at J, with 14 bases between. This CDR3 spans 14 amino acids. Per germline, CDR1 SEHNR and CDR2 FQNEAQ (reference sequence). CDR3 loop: CASSPGHGGEKLFF. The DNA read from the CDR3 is TGTGCCAGCAGCCCTGGACACGGCGGTGAAAAA.

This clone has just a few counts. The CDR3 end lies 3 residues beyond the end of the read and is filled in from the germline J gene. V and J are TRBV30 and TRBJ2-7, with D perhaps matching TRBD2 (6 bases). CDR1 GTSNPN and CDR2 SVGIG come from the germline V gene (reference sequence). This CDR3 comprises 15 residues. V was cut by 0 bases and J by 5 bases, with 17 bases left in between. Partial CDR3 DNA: TGTGCCTGGAGTGTCCAGGGACTGGCAGGCGACGAG. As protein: CAWSVQGLAGDE. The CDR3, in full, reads CAWSVQGLAGDEQYF.

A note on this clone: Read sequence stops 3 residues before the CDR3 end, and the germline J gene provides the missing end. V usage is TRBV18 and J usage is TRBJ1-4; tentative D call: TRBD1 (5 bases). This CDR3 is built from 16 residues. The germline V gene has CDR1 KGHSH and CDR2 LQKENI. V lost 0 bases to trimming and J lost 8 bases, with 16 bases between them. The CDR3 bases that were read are TGTGCCAGCTCACCACCGCAAGGGGTTTCGAGGGAAAAA. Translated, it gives CASSPPQGVSREK. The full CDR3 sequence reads CASSPPQGVSREKLFF. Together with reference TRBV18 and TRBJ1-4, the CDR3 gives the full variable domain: NAGVMQNPRHLVRRRGQEARLRCSPMKGHSHVYWYRQLPEEGLKFMVYLQKENIIDESGMPKERFSAEFPKEGPSILRIQQVVRGDSAAYFCASSPPQGVSREKLFFGSGTQLSVL.

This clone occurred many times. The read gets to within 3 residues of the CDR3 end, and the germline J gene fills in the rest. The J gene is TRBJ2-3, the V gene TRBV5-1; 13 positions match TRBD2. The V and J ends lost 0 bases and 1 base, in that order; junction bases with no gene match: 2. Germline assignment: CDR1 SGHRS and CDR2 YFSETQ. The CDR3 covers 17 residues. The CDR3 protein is CASSLVGTSGGTDTQYF. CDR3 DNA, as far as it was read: TGCGCCAGCAGCTTGGTGGGGACTAGCGGGGGCACAGATACG.

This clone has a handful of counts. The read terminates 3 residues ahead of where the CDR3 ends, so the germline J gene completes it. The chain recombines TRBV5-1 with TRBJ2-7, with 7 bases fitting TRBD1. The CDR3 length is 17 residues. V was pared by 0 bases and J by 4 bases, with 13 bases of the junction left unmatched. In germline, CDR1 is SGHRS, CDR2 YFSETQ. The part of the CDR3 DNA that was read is TGCGCCAGCAGCTTGGGTCCCCCGGGACAGAATCAATACGAG. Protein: CASSLGPPGQNQYE. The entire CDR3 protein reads CASSLGPPGQNQYEQYF.

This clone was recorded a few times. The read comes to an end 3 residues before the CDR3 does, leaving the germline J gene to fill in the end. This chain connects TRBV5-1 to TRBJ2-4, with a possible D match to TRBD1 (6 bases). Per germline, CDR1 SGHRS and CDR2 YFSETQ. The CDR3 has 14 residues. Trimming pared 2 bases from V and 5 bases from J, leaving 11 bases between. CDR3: CASSFRTGQNIQYF. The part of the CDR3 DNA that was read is TGCGCCAGCAGCTTTCGAACAGGGCAAAACATT.

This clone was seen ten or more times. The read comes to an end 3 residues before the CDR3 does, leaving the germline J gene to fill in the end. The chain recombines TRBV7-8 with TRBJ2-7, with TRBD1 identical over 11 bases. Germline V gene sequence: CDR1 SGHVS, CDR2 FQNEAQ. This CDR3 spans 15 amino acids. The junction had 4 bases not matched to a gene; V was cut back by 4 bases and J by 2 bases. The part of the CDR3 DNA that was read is TGTGCCAGCAGCTCCTGGGACAGGGGGACCTACGAG. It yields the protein CASSSWDRGTYE. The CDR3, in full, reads CASSSWDRGTYEQYF. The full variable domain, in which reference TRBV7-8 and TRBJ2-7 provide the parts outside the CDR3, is GAGVSQSPRYKVAKRGQDVALRCDPISGHVSLFWYQQALGQGPEFLTYFQNEAQLDKSGLPSDRFFAERPEGSVSTLKIQRTQQEDSAVYLCASSSWDRGTYEQYFGPGTRLTVT.

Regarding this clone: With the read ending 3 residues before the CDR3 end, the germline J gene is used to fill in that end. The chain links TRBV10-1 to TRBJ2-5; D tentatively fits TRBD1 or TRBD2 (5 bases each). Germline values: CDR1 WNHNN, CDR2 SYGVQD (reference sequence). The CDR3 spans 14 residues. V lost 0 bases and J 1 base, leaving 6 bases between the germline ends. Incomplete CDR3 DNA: TGCGCCAGCAGTGAGTCGAGGGGCCAAGAGACC. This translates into CASSESRGQET. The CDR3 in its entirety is CASSESRGQETQYF.

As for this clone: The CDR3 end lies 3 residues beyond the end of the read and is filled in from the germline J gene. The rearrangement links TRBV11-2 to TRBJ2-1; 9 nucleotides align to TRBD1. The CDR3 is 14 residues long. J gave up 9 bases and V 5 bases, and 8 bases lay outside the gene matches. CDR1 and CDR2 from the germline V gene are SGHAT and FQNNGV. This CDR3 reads CASSPGTGMLEQFF. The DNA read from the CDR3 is TGTGCCAGCAGCCCTGGGACAGGGATGCTTGAG.

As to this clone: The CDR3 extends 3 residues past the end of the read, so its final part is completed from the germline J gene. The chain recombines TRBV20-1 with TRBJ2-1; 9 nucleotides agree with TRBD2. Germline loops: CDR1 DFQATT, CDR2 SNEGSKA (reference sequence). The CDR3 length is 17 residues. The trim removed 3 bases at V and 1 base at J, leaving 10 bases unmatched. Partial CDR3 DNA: TGCAGTGCTAGTTCCCCGCGGGAGGGCCTGTCCTACAATGAG. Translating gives CSASSPREGLSYNE. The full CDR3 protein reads CSASSPREGLSYNEQFF.

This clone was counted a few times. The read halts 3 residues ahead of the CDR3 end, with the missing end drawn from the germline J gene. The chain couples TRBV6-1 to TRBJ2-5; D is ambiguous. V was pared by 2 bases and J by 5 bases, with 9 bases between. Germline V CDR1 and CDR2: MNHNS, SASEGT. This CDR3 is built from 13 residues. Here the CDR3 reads CASSEKWRETQYF. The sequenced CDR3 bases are TGTGCCAGCAGTGAAAAGTGGCGGGAGACC.

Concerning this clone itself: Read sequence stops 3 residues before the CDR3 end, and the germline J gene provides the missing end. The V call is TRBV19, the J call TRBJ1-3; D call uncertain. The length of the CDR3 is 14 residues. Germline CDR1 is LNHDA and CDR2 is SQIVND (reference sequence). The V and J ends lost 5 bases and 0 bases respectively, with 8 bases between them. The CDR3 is CASSRHSSGNTIYF. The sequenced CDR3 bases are TGTGCCAGTAGTCGACACAGCTCTGGAAACACC.

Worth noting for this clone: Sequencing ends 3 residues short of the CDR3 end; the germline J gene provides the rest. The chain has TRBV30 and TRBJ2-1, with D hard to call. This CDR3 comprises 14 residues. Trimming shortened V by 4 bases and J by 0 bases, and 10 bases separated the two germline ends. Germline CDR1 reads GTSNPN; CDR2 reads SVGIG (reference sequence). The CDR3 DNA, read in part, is TGTGCCTGGACCCGGGTGAGCTCCTACAATGAG. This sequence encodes CAWTRVSSYNE. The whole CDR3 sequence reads CAWTRVSSYNEQFF. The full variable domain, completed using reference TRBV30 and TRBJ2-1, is SQTIHQWPATLVQPVGSPLSLECTVEGTSNPNLYWYRQAAGRGLQLLFYSVGIGQISSEVPQNLSASRPQDRQFILSSKKLLLSDSGFYLCAWTRVSSYNEQFFGPGTRLTVL.

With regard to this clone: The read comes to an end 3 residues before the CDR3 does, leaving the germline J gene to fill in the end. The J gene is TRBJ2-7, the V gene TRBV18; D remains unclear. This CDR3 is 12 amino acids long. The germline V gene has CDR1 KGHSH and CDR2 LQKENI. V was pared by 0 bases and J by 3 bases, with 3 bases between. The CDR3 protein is CASSPPGYEQYF. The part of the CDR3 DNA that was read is TGTGCCAGCTCACCACCCGGCTACGAG.

CDR3 region: CASSTGTGGYTF. The CDR3 bases that were read are TGTGCCAGCAGCACTGGTACTGGTGGC. This chain links TRBV7-9 with TRBJ1-2; unclear D gene. Sequencing ends 3 residues short of the CDR3 end; the germline J gene provides the rest. V lost 5 bases and J lost 7, with 11 bases in between. The germline CDR1 and CDR2 sequences are SEHNR and FQNEAQ (reference sequence). CDR3 length: 12 amino acids.

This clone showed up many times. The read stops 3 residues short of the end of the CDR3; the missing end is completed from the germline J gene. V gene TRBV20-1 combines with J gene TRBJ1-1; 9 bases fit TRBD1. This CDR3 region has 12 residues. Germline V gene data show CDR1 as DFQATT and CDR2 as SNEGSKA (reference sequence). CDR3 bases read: TGCAGTGCTAGGACACCGGGACAGGGA. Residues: CSARTPGQG. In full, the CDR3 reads CSARTPGQGAFF.

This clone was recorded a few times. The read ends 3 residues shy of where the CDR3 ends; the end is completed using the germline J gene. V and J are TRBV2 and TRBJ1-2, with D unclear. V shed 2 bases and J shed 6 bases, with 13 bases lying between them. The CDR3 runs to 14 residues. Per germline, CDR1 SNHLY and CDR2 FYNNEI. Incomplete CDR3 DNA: TGTGCCAGCAGTGAATCCGTGGCCGGGGATGGC. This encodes CASSESVAGDG. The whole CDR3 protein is CASSESVAGDGYTF. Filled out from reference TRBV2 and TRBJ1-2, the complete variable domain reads EPEVTQTPSHQVTQMGQEVILRCVPISNHLYFYWYRQILGQKVEFLVSFYNNEISEKSEIFDDQFSVERPDGSNFTLKIRSTKLEDSAMYFCASSESVAGDGYTFGSGTRLTVV.

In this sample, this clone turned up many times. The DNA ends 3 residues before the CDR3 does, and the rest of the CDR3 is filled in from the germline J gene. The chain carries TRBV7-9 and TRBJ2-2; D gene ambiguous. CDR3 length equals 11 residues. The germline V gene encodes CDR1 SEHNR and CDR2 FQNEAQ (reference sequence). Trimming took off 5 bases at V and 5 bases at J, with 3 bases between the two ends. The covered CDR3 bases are TGTGCCAGCAGCACTACCGGGGAG. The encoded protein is CASSTTGE. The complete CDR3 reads CASSTTGELFF.

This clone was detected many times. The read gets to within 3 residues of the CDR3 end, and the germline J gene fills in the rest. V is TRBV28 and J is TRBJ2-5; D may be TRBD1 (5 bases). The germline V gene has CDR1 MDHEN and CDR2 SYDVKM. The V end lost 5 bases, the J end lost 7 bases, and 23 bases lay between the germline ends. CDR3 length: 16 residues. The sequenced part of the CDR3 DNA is TGTGCCAGCAGTATCCTTGGCGTCGGCCCTCAGGGGACC. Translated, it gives CASSILGVGPQGT. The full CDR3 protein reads CASSILGVGPQGTQYF.

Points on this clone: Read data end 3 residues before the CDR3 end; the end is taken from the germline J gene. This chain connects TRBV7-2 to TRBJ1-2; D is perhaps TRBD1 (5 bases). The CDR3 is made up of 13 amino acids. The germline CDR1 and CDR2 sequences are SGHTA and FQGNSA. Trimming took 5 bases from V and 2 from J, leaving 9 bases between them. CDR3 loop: CASSPDTNYGYTF. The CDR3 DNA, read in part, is TGTGCCAGCAGCCCGGACACGAACTATGGC.